These 27 T cell receptor beta chains were all obtained from the same sample, sequenced in a study of blood T cell repertoires in COVID-19. The table came from immunoSEQ multiplex PCR; TCRdb's copy has only in-frame clones and leaves some out. Seen here are roughly 280,000 clones, approximately 85% observed once, and the top ten hold approximately 11%. Source material: peripheral blood. All receptors come from a woman aged 70-85 years with acute or convalescent COVID-19.

In DNA form, the CDR3 reads TGTGCCAGCAGTTTACAACAGGGATTTGAGACCCAGTACTTC. This translates into CASSLQQGFETQYF. This chain uses TRBV27 with TRBJ2-5, with D perhaps matching TRBD1 (6 bases). Germline loops: CDR1 MNHEY, CDR2 SMNVEV (reference sequence). V was clipped by 2 bases and J by 5 bases, with 12 bases between them. The CDR3 is 14 amino acids.

The chain carries TRBV2 and TRBJ1-2; TRBD1 agrees at 12 bases. With 4 bases clipped from V and 7 bases from J, the junction kept 1 base outside the gene matches. This CDR3 is built from 13 residues. The V gene's germline CDR1 is SNHLY and CDR2 FYNNEI. Written as DNA, the CDR3 is TGTGCCAGCAGTGGGGACAGGGGGCCTGGCTACACCTTC. Translation gives CASSGDRGPGYTF.

The chain is built from TRBV15 and TRBJ2-5; D call uncertain. The germline gives CDR1 LNHNV, CDR2 YYDKDF (reference sequence). The V end lost 0 bases, the J end lost 4 bases, and 6 bases lay between the germline ends. This CDR3 has 13 amino acids. The CDR3 DNA follows: TGTGCCACCAGCAGAGAACGGTTAGAGACCCAGTACTTC. This translates into CATSRERLETQYF.

The chain recombines TRBV11-3 with TRBJ2-2; 9 bases fit TRBD2. The germline V gene encodes CDR1 SGHNT and CDR2 YENEEA. This CDR3 region has 15 residues. The J segment lost 10 bases and the V segment lost 0 bases, leaving 6 bases of the junction unmatched. The CDR3 DNA is TGTGCCAGCAGCTTAGAGGGGACTAGCAAAGAGGAGCTGTTTTTT. It encodes CASSLEGTSKEELFF.

The chain uses TRBV5-6 and TRBJ2-5, with D maybe TRBD1 (6 bases). The V end lost 9 bases, the J end lost 5 bases, and 23 bases lay between the germline ends. The CDR3 runs 15 residues. Germline assignment: CDR1 SGHDT and CDR2 YYEEEE. This CDR3 is CATARGQGRFETQYF. The CDR3 nucleotides are TGTGCCACCGCCCGCGGGCAGGGGCGGTTTGAGACCCAGTACTTC.

The chain uses TRBV6-5 and TRBJ1-6; no definite D call. CDR1 is MNHEY and CDR2 is SVGAGI in the germline V gene. This CDR3 region has 13 residues. The V end was cut by 11 bases, the J end by 7 bases, with 15 bases between. DNA for the CDR3: TGTGCCGCTGGAGACCCTCCAAATTCACCCCTCCACTTT. This gives the protein CAAGDPPNSPLHF.

For the CDR3, the DNA is TGTGCCAGCTCCCCTGTGAGAGATAGCAATCAGCCCCAGCATTTT. Encoded protein: CASSPVRDSNQPQHF. The chain joins TRBV18 to TRBJ1-5; D is undetermined. This CDR3 has 15 residues. Deletions cut 6 bases from V and 0 bases from J, with 12 bases between. Germline V CDR1 and CDR2: KGHSH, LQKENI.

V usage is TRBV18 and J usage is TRBJ2-4; perhaps TRBD2 as D (5 bases). V shed 1 base and J shed 9 bases, with 13 bases lying between them. Germline CDR1 KGHSH, CDR2 LQKENI. The CDR3 is 14 residues long. The CDR3 is CASSPRVTEGIQYF. The CDR3 nucleotides are TGTGCCAGCTCACCACGGGTCACCGAGGGCATTCAGTACTTC.

The rearrangement links TRBV4-1 to TRBJ2-2; 7 bases map to TRBD1. The CDR3 loop spans 16 amino acids. In germline, CDR1 is MGHRA, CDR2 YSYEKL. V dropped 3 bases and J dropped 1; count of bases not matched to a gene: 5. CDR3 DNA sequence: TGCGCCAGCAGCCAGCACAGGGGTATGAACACCGGGGAGCTGTTTTTT. This gives the protein CASSQHRGMNTGELFF.

This rearrangement joins TRBV14 to TRBJ1-1; 7 bases map to TRBD1. The CDR3 consists of 18 residues. The germline V gene has CDR1 SGHDN and CDR2 FVKESK. With V trimmed by 0 bases and J by 2 bases, 12 bases remained unmatched. The chain's CDR3 is CASSQDLRRDRKNTEAFF. The CDR3, as DNA: TGTGCCAGCAGCCAAGACCTCCGTCGGGACAGAAAAAACACTGAAGCTTTCTTT.

The rearrangement uses TRBV7-6 and TRBJ2-7; 12 bases line up with TRBD2. V trimming: 5 bases; J trimming: 8 bases; junction bases outside the gene matches: 10. The CDR3 runs 15 residues. The germline CDR1 and CDR2 sequences are SGHVS and FNYEAQ. CDR3 sequence (DNA): TGTGCCAGCAGCCCTACTAGCGGGGGGAAAAGTAAGCAGTACTTC. It is translated as CASSPTSGGKSKQYF.

The chain has TRBV6-5 and TRBJ1-5; 8 nucleotides match TRBD1. Germline CDR1 reads MNHEY; CDR2 reads SVGAGI. V lost 8 bases, J lost 4 bases, and 4 bases stayed unmatched. The CDR3 totals 13 residues. In DNA, the CDR3 is TGTGCCAGCTGGACAGGGTCTAATCAGCCCCAGCATTTT. Translated, it gives CASWTGSNQPQHF.

The chain recombines TRBV4-2 with TRBJ2-7, with D perhaps matching TRBD1 (6 bases). The V gene lost 4 bases and the J gene lost 3 bases, with 13 bases spanning the gap. From germline, CDR1 is LGHNA and CDR2 YNFKEQ. The CDR3 contains 14 residues. DNA of the CDR3: TGTGCCAGCAGCCCCACCCGGACAGTCTACGAGCAGTACTTC. It translates to CASSPTRTVYEQYF.

This clone came up once. The V call is TRBV7-9, the J call TRBJ1-1; D uncertain. The CDR3 is 13 amino acids. CDR1 SEHNR and CDR2 FQNEAQ come from the germline V gene (reference sequence). Trimming took off 3 bases at V and 3 bases at J, with 8 bases between the two ends. CDR3 amino acids: CASSFKRDTEAFF. In nucleotides, the CDR3 is TGTGCCAGCAGCTTCAAGAGGGACACTGAAGCTTTCTTT.

This sequence joins TRBV7-2 and TRBJ2-5; D is unresolved. This CDR3 comprises 14 residues. Germline V gene sequence: CDR1 SGHTA, CDR2 FQGNSA. Trimming pared 5 bases from V and 2 bases from J, leaving 12 bases between. This CDR3 reads CASSPTAIQETQYF. The CDR3 bases are TGTGCCAGCAGCCCAACTGCGATACAAGAGACCCAGTACTTC.

The V gene is TRBV12-3 or TRBV12-4, the J gene TRBJ2-1, with a weak D call TRBD2 (6 bases). This CDR3 has 12 amino acids. The ends were cut back, 3 bases at V and 10 bases at J, with 10 bases in the middle. The CDR3 loop reads CASSFSGGEQFF. CDR3 in DNA: TGTGCCAGCAGTTTTAGCGGTGGGGAGCAGTTCTTC.

The J gene is TRBJ1-4, the V gene TRBV5-1; D unclear. Trimming cost V 7 bases and J 1 base, with 8 bases left between them. The CDR3 covers 13 residues. Germline CDR1 and CDR2: SGHRS and YFSETQ. As DNA, the CDR3 is TGCGCCAGCGCGGGAGGAACTAATGAAAAACTGTTTTTT. As protein: CASAGGTNEKLFF. Filled out from reference TRBV5-1 and TRBJ1-4, the complete variable domain reads KAGVTQTPRYLIKTRGQQVTLSCSPISGHRSVSWYQQTPGQGLQFLFEYFSETQRNKGNFPGRFSGRQFSNSRSEMNVSTLELGDSALYLCASAGGTNEKLFFGSGTQLSVL.

This chain joins TRBV20-1 and TRBJ2-3, with D possibly being TRBD1 (6 bases). The CDR3 is 11 amino acids. V was cut by 3 bases and J by 8 bases, with 9 bases left in between. CDR1 DFQATT and CDR2 SNEGSKA come from the germline V gene (reference sequence). Here the CDR3 reads CSASVGGTQYF. CDR3 in DNA: TGCAGTGCTAGCGTAGGGGGTACGCAGTATTTT.

In its sample, this clone was seen once. V gene TRBV6-6 combines with J gene TRBJ1-6; possibly TRBD1 for D (6 bases). This CDR3 is built from 14 residues. The germline CDR1 and CDR2 sequences are MNHNY and SVGAGI (reference sequence). V lost 2 bases, J lost 9 bases, and 11 bases lay in between. CDR3: CASSYGETGSPLHF. The CDR3 bases are TGTGCCAGCAGTTACGGGGAGACAGGTTCACCCCTCCACTTT.

The gene calls are TRBV6-2 or TRBV6-3 and TRBJ1-5; TRBD1 matches 8 bases. The CDR3 extends over 17 amino acids. The germline V gene encodes CDR1 MNHEY and CDR2 SVGEGT. Trimming at V came to 0 bases and at J to 9 bases, leaving 13 bases not matched to a gene. The CDR3 loop reads CASSYSPGGAPFRPQHF. The CDR3 DNA reads TGTGCCAGCAGTTACTCCCCAGGGGGCGCCCCTTTTCGGCCCCAGCATTTT.

The rearrangement joins TRBV12-5 to TRBJ1-5; D is ambiguous. Germline lookup yields CDR1 LGHNT and CDR2 FRNRAP. This CDR3 spans 13 amino acids. The V and J ends lost 4 bases and 0 bases respectively, with 4 bases between them. The CDR3 DNA reads TGTGCTAGTGGTTATTATAGCAATCAGCCCCAGCATTTT. Amino acid sequence: CASGYYSNQPQHF.

This clone was detected only once. The V and J genes are TRBV6-5 and TRBJ2-7, with 7 bases matching TRBD1. Germline trimming cut 6 bases from V and 11 bases from J; bases unmatched to any gene: 13. CDR3 length equals 13 residues. CDR1 is MNHEY, CDR2 SVGAGI, per germline. CDR3: CASSFLQGEREYF. The CDR3 DNA follows: TGTGCCAGCAGCTTTCTCCAGGGGGAACGGGAGTACTTC.

V is TRBV20-1 and J is TRBJ1-1, with TRBD1 matching over 11 bases. Trimming took 3 bases from V and 7 from J; bases not matched to a gene: 4. From germline, CDR1 is DFQATT and CDR2 SNEGSKA (reference sequence). The CDR3 loop spans 13 amino acids. The CDR3 nucleotides are TGCAGTGCTAGTGGACAGGGGGCGGGTGAAGCTTTCTTT. Its protein product is CSASGQGAGEAFF.

J is TRBJ1-2 and V is TRBV2, with TRBD1 matching over 7 bases. The CDR3 has 14 residues. Germline V lookup: CDR1 SNHLY, CDR2 FYNNEI. The J segment lost 4 bases and the V segment lost 1 base, leaving 3 bases of the junction unmatched. CDR3 sequence reads: CASSEGAGGYGYTF. CDR3 DNA sequence: TGTGCCAGCAGTGAAGGGGCAGGGGGCTATGGCTACACCTTC.

This chain connects TRBV27 to TRBJ1-6; 7 bases fit TRBD1. The trim removed 4 bases at V and 3 bases at J, leaving 3 bases unmatched. Germline lookup yields CDR1 MNHEY and CDR2 SMNVEV (reference sequence). The CDR3 spans 15 residues. Here the CDR3 reads CASSSRQGYNSPLHF. CDR3 sequence (DNA): TGTGCCAGCAGTTCGAGACAGGGCTATAATTCACCCCTCCACTTT.

The CDR3 DNA sequence: TGCGCCAGCAGCTTCTCAGGGGATGGAAACACCATATATTTT. Translated, it gives CASSFSGDGNTIYF. The chain joins TRBV5-1 to TRBJ1-3, with D possibly matching TRBD1 (6 bases). Germline V gene sequence: CDR1 SGHRS, CDR2 YFSETQ. Trimming left V 2 bases short and J 3 bases short, with 9 bases between. This CDR3 has 14 residues.

The gene calls are TRBV5-8 and TRBJ2-1; D might be TRBD2 (6 bases). Trimming left V 4 bases short and J 7 bases short, with 21 bases between. The CDR3 runs to 16 residues. Germline V gives CDR1 SGHTS, CDR2 YDEGEE. The CDR3 DNA reads as TGTGCCAGCAGCCGCACGGGACTCCAAGGCCCTAATGAGCAGTTCTTC. It encodes CASSRTGLQGPNEQFF.